A selection of T cell receptor beta chains follows, all from one sample in a study of shared clonotypes between healthy human individuals. TCRdb keeps only in-frame clones here, not all; method: immunoSEQ multiplex PCR. The profile shows 600,000 to 750,000 clones, roughly two thirds of them singletons. The material sequenced was memory CD4+ T cells sorted from blood. Every receptor here comes from a woman in her 30s in good health. Each CDR3 is given without its conserved first and last residue. Each record gives: V gene, CDR3 protein.

v_gene: TRBV7-8
CDR3aa: ASSRLAGPYEQY

v_gene: TRBV2
CDR3aa: ASSTRTGVNEQF

v_gene: TRBV28
CDR3aa: ASSGGYGYT

v_gene: TRBV28
CDR3aa: ASSLDPGLAGGSHEQY

v_gene: TRBV5-1
CDR3aa: ASSFGGAAGNTIY

v_gene: TRBV7-8
CDR3aa: ASSLVSGGLHTIY

v_gene: TRBV6-5
CDR3aa: ASSYSEGYPQH

v_gene: TRBV10-3
CDR3aa: AISPHEGNTIY

v_gene: TRBV11-2
CDR3aa: ASSPGQDRGTQY

v_gene: TRBV11-1
CDR3aa: ASSPTLAGTRNEQF

v_gene: TRBV6-1
CDR3aa: ASTPPVGDTYEQY

v_gene: TRBV14
CDR3aa: ASSPLAGGGGEQF

v_gene: TRBV28
CDR3aa: ASSPSSGRAQETQY

v_gene: TRBV18
CDR3aa: ASSWDRDNEQF

v_gene: TRBV28
CDR3aa: ASSLEGRDTEAF

v_gene: TRBV27
CDR3aa: ASSLLGLAGGMNEQF

v_gene: TRBV18
CDR3aa: ASSARNLAGGRETQY

v_gene: TRBV11-2
CDR3aa: ASSPYGDAEAF

v_gene: TRBV7-8
CDR3aa: ASSLWLAGGNEQF

v_gene: TRBV10-1
CDR3aa: ASSDTGTNYGYT

v_gene: TRBV27
CDR3aa: ASKPGTSYEQY

v_gene: TRBV5-1
CDR3aa: ASSLEVTGTSEQF

v_gene: TRBV6-1
CDR3aa: ASRKPTGYNEKLF

v_gene: TRBV18
CDR3aa: ASSSMDTQY

v_gene: TRBV19
CDR3aa: ASSIEGGLQPQH

v_gene: TRBV7-9
CDR3aa: ASSLGQGALGTEAF

v_gene: TRBV6-1
CDR3aa: ASSVQGTNYGYT

v_gene: TRBV11-2
CDR3aa: ASSLGAGEHTDTQY

v_gene: TRBV5-8
CDR3aa: ASTRFPGANVLT

v_gene: TRBV7-9
CDR3aa: ASSQLAGRGDTQY

v_gene: TRBV18
CDR3aa: ASSLTGDQETQY

v_gene: TRBV7-2
CDR3aa: ASSVQPGHDNEQF

v_gene: TRBV27
CDR3aa: ASSPLLSSYNSPLH

v_gene: TRBV11-3
CDR3aa: ASSRLGAGEGSYNEQF

v_gene: TRBV2
CDR3aa: ASWGRVDRLSYEQY

v_gene: TRBV12-5
CDR3aa: ASGLTSTGPNYGYT